These 20 T cell receptor beta chains share one sample of origin, sequenced in a study of siplizumab effects on memory and regulatory T cells (dated by TCRdb to about 2019). Library preparation employed the immunoSEQ multiplex PCR assay. TCRdb limited this immuneACCESS table to in-frame rearrangements with V and J called. A share of clones is missing; checked studies link under half to unresolved V genes, and the rest is unexplained. This sample holds about 120,000 clones; roughly 93% were observed only once. The ten largest clonotypes hold roughly 0.17% of the sample. Source material: non-Treg CD4+ T cells sorted from blood. The cell subset or site label for this specimen denotes: FACS-sorted unstimulated CD4+ non-regulatory T cells. These receptor sequences come from a human donor in good health.

This chain links TRBV11-3 with TRBJ2-3; D is unresolved. Trimming removed 5 bases from V and 5 bases from J, with 11 bases in between. The CDR3 covers 13 residues. Germline lookup yields CDR1 SGHNT and CDR2 YENEEA. CDR3 amino acids: CASSQRTGDTQYF. Here the CDR3 DNA reads TGTGCCAGCAGCCAAAGAACGGGAGATACGCAGTATTTT.

This rearrangement joins TRBV30 to TRBJ2-3, with D possibly called TRBD1 or TRBD2 (6 bases each). CDR3 length equals 16 residues. Between the trimmed V and J ends, which lost 0 bases and 4 bases, there was a span of 17 bases. Germline CDR1 GTSNPN, CDR2 SVGIG (reference sequence). CDR3 loop: CAWSVEGGGGSDTQYF. In nucleotides, the CDR3 is TGTGCCTGGAGTGTGGAGGGGGGAGGCGGGTCAGATACGCAGTATTTT.

J is TRBJ1-5 and V is TRBV11-2, with D possibly TRBD1 on 5 matching bases. V lost 5 bases to trimming and J lost 4 bases, with 12 bases between them. This CDR3 is 14 amino acids long. The germline V gene has CDR1 SGHAT and CDR2 FQNNGV. In DNA form, the CDR3 reads TGTGCCAGCAGCCCTCAGGGATTGAATCAGCCCCAGCATTTT. It encodes CASSPQGLNQPQHF.

This clone has only one observation. The chain carries TRBV7-3 and TRBJ1-1, with 7 nucleotides matching TRBD1. The CDR3 covers 13 residues. The V gene's germline CDR1 is SGHTA and CDR2 FQGTGA. The V gene end was trimmed by 5 bases and the J gene end by 1 base; junction bases not matched to a gene: 1. The CDR3 DNA reads TGTGCCAGCAGCGGACAGGCGAACACTGAAGCTTTCTTT. Amino acid sequence: CASSGQANTEAFF.

The chain links TRBV6-1 to TRBJ1-5, with 7 bases that match TRBD1. Unmatched junction bases numbered 5, after V lost 6 bases and J lost 0 bases. From germline, CDR1 is MNHNS and CDR2 SASEGT. The CDR3 is 15 amino acids. CDR3 in DNA: TGTGCCAGCAGAACAGGGGCCGATAGCAATCAGCCCCAGCATTTT. Translating it yields CASRTGADSNQPQHF.

The gene calls are TRBV6-1 and TRBJ1-5, with 7 bases lining up with TRBD1. Germline-derived CDR1 and CDR2 are MNHNS and SASEGT. The junction had 9 bases not matched to a gene; V was cut back by 6 bases and J by 4 bases. This CDR3 has 15 amino acids. The CDR3 is CASRKDRLGNQPQHF. As DNA, the CDR3 is TGTGCCAGCAGAAAGGACAGGCTAGGGAATCAGCCCCAGCATTTT.

The chain couples TRBV19 to TRBJ2-3, with a possible D match to TRBD2 (7 bases). The germline CDR1 and CDR2 sequences are LNHDA and SQIVND (reference sequence). Deletions cut 3 bases from V and 2 bases from J, with 9 bases between. The CDR3 length is 14 residues. As DNA, the CDR3 is TGTGCCAGTAGTATGGGGGGGCCCACAGATACGCAGTATTTT. It yields the protein CASSMGGPTDTQYF.

J is TRBJ2-7 and V is TRBV10-3; D is undetermined. The CDR3 covers 13 residues. The germline CDR1 and CDR2 sequences are ENHRY and SYGVKD. V gave up 2 bases and J gave up 3 bases, with 8 bases separating them. Here the CDR3 DNA reads TGTGCCATCAGTGAGAAGCCGGACTACGAGCAGTACTTC. This translates into CAISEKPDYEQYF.

The table lists this clone with a few counts. The V call is TRBV6-5, the J call TRBJ1-6, with a weak D call TRBD1 (5 bases). CDR1 and CDR2 from the germline V gene are MNHEY and SVGAGI. The V gene lost 7 bases and the J gene lost 13 bases, with 20 bases spanning the gap. This CDR3 region has 14 residues. The CDR3, as DNA: TGTGCCAGCACCCCGATGGGCGATGCAGGGCCCCTCCACTTT. Its protein product is CASTPMGDAGPLHF.

The CDR3 reads CASTATGLNTEAFF. CDR3 nucleotides: TGCGCCAGCACCGCGACAGGGTTAAACACTGAAGCTTTCTTT. The chain is built from TRBV5-1 and TRBJ1-1, with 7 bases identical to TRBD1. Germline loops: CDR1 SGHRS, CDR2 YFSETQ. V shed 6 bases, J shed 2 bases, and the junction held 7 bases outside the gene matches. CDR3 length equals 14 residues.

This chain joins TRBV10-1 and TRBJ2-1; no clear D gene. Germline CDR1 WNHNN, CDR2 SYGVQD (reference sequence). This CDR3 comprises 13 residues. Trimming took 4 bases from V and 7 from J, leaving 11 bases between them. The DNA of the CDR3 is TGCGCCAGCAGTGTGACGGCGCGGAATGAGCAGTTCTTC. It is translated as CASSVTARNEQFF.

V gene TRBV5-1 combines with J gene TRBJ2-6, with D possibly TRBD1 on 5 matching bases. CDR3 length: 16 amino acids. Looked up from germline, CDR1 is SGHRS and CDR2 is YFSETQ. V lost 0 bases and J lost 2, with 9 bases in between. CDR3 nucleotides: TGCGCCAGCAGCTTGGAAGGGGTCCCTGGGGCCAACGTCCTGACTTTC. Translating gives CASSLEGVPGANVLTF.

The chain is built from TRBV30 and TRBJ1-4; 11 bases align to TRBD1. Germline lookup yields CDR1 GTSNPN and CDR2 SVGIG (reference sequence). The J segment lost 6 bases and the V segment lost 5 bases, leaving 2 bases of the junction unmatched. The length of the CDR3 is 13 residues. DNA of the CDR3: TGTGCCTGGGGGGACAGGGGGTATGAAAAACTGTTTTTT. Translating it yields CAWGDRGYEKLFF.

The chain has TRBV5-4 and TRBJ2-3; no firm D call. The V end was cut by 2 bases, the J end by 6 bases, with 7 bases between. The CDR3 runs 12 residues. The V gene's germline CDR1 is SGHNT and CDR2 YYREEE (reference sequence). Here the CDR3 reads CASSLLSDTQYF. The DNA of the CDR3 is TGTGCCAGCAGCTTATTATCCGATACGCAGTATTTT.

The CDR3 spells CAWTPTGWTGNTIYF. In nucleotides, the CDR3 is TGTGCCTGGACCCCGACAGGGTGGACTGGAAACACCATATATTTT. The chain has TRBV30 and TRBJ1-3, with 7 bases identical to TRBD1. This CDR3 has 15 amino acids. V trimming: 4 bases; J trimming: 2 bases; junction bases outside the gene matches: 8. Germline V gives CDR1 GTSNPN, CDR2 SVGIG (reference sequence).

The chain has TRBV2 and TRBJ2-6; 11 positions agree with TRBD1. The CDR3 runs 17 residues. Germline CDR1 reads SNHLY; CDR2 reads FYNNEI. V dropped 6 bases and J dropped 2; count of bases not matched to a gene: 6. The CDR3 coding sequence is TGTGCCAGCAGAGCGGGACAGGGGGTCCCTGGGGCCAACGTCCTGACTTTC. This translates into CASRAGQGVPGANVLTF. Full variable domain (remainder filled in from reference TRBV2 and TRBJ2-6): EPEVTQTPSHQVTQMGQEVILRCVPISNHLYFYWYRQILGQKVEFLVSFYNNEISEKSEIFDDQFSVERPDGSNFTLKIRSTKLEDSAMYFCASRAGQGVPGANVLTFGAGSRLTVL.

This clone was detected only once. The chain uses TRBV28 and TRBJ1-2, with 7 bases matching TRBD1. CDR1 and CDR2 from the germline V gene are MDHEN and SYDVKM. V was clipped by 4 bases and J by 0 bases; unmatched bases: 8. The CDR3 covers 16 residues. For the CDR3, the DNA is TGTGCCAGCAGTTACCAGGGGGGATTTGCTAACTATGGCTACACCTTC. This translates into CASSYQGGFANYGYTF.

The rearrangement links TRBV30 to TRBJ2-3, with 8 bases fitting TRBD2. The germline V gene encodes CDR1 GTSNPN and CDR2 SVGIG (reference sequence). V was clipped by 4 bases and J by 6 bases; unmatched bases: 0. This CDR3 has 11 amino acids. The CDR3 here is CAWTGGDTQYF. The CDR3 DNA sequence: TGTGCCTGGACGGGGGGGGATACGCAGTATTTT.

The chain employs TRBV5-1 and TRBJ1-2, with TRBD1 matching over 10 bases. With V trimmed by 3 bases and J by 2 bases, 7 bases remained unmatched. The CDR3 extends over 16 amino acids. Germline loops: CDR1 SGHRS, CDR2 YFSETQ. The CDR3: CASSSPPGQGNYGYTF. Written as DNA, the CDR3 is TGCGCCAGCAGCTCACCACCGGGACAGGGGAACTATGGCTACACCTTC.

The genes are TRBV29-1 and TRBJ2-7; D unclear. V was cut by 0 bases and J by 1 base, with 22 bases left in between. The CDR3 sequence is 18 residues long. The germline V gene encodes CDR1 SQVTM and CDR2 ANQGSEA. The CDR3 is CSVEDPVPGNYPSYEQYF. The CDR3 coding sequence is TGCAGCGTTGAAGACCCGGTCCCGGGCAATTATCCGTCCTACGAGCAGTACTTC.